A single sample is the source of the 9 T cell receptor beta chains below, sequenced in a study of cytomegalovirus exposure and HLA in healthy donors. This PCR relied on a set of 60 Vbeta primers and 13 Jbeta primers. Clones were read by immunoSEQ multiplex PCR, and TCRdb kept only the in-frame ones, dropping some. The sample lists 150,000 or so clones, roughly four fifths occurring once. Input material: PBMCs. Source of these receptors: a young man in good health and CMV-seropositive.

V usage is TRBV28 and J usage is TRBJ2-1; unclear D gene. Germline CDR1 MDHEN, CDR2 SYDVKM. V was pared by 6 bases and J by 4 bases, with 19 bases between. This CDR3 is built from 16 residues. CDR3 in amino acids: CASSGFVATNYNEQFF. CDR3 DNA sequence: TGTGCCAGCAGCGGCTTTGTAGCCACGAATTACAATGAGCAGTTCTTC.

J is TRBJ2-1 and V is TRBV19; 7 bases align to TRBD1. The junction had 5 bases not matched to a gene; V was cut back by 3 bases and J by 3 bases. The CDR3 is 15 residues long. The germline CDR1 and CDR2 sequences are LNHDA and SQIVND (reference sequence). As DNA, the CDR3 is TGTGCCAGTAGTATTATGGACAGGTACTACAATGAGCAGTTCTTC. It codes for CASSIMDRYYNEQFF.

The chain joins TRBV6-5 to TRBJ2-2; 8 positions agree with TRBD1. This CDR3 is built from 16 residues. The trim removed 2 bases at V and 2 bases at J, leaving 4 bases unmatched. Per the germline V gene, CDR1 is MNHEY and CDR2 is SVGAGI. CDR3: CASSYVGTGNTGELFF. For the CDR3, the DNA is TGTGCCAGCAGTTACGTCGGGACAGGAAACACCGGGGAGCTGTTTTTT.

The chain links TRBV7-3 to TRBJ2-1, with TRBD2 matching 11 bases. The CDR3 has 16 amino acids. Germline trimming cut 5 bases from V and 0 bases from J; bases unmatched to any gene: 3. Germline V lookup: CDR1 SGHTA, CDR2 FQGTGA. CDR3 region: CASSRTSGSSYNEQFF. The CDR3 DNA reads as TGTGCCAGCAGCAGGACTAGCGGGTCCTCCTACAATGAGCAGTTCTTC.

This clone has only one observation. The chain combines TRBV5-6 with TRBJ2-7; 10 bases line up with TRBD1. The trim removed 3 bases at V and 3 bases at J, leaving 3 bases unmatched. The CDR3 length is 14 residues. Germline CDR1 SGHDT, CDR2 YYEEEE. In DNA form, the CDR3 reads TGTGCCAGCAGCTCCGGGACAGGGGACTACGAGCAGTACTTC. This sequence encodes CASSSGTGDYEQYF.

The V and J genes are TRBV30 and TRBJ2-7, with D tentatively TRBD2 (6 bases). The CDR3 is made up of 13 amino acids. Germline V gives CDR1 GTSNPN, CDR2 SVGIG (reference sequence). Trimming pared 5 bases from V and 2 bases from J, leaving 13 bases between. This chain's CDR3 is CAWGGRITYEQYF. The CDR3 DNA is TGTGCCTGGGGAGGGAGAATTACCTACGAGCAGTACTTC.

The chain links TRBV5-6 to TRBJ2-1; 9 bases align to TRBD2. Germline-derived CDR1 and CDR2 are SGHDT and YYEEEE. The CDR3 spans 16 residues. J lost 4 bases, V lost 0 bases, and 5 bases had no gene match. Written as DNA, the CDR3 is TGTGCCAGCAGCTTGGCCCTAGCGGGATTTTACAATGAGCAGTTCTTC. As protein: CASSLALAGFYNEQFF.

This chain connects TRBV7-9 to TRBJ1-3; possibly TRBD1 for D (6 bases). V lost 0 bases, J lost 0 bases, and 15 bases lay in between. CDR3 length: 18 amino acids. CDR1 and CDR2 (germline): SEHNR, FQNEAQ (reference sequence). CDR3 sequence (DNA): TGTGCCAGCAGCTTAGCGCTGGCAGGGGATCTCTCTGGAAACACCATATATTTT. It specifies CASSLALAGDLSGNTIYF.

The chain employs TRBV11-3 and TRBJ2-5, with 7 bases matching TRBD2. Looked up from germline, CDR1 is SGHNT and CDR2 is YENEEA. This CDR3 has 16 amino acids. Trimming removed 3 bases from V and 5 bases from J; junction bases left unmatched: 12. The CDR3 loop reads CASSFPGLSRKETQYF. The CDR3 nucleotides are TGTGCCAGCAGCTTCCCGGGACTATCTCGAAAGGAGACCCAGTACTTC.